A single sample gave rise to the 16 T cell receptor beta chains below, sequenced in a study of Graves' ophthalmopathy and Graves' hyperthyroidism. RNA transcripts were the template, and TCR beta CDR3 regions were amplified from them. After a first-round RT-PCR with HTBI primers, a second-round multiplex PCR was run. TCRdb called the multiplex PCR reads again in MiXCR, with one record for every CDR3 protein. The table has 740,000 or so distinct CDR3 sequences, 40% seen once. The sequencing input was peripheral blood. These receptors came from an adult man with Graves' ophthalmopathy.

Comments on this clonotype: Compared with germline, one end of the junction differs, possibly owing to a read error. The chain recombines TRBV7-9 with TRBJ1-4, with unresolved D. CDR1 is SEHNR, CDR2 FQNEAQ, per germline (reference sequence). CDR3 size: 15 residues. DNA for the CDR3: TGTGCCGGCAGGTCTAACAAGGGAACTAATGAAAAACTGTTTTTT. Amino acids: CAGRSNKGTNEKLFF. Using reference TRBV7-9 and TRBJ1-4 for the parts outside the CDR3, the full variable domain is DTGVSQNPRHKITKRGQNVTFRCDPISEHNRLYWYRQTLGQGPEFLTYFQNEAQLEKSRLLSDRFSAERPKGSFSTLEIQRTEQGDSAMYLCAGRSNKGTNEKLFFGSGTQLSVL.

The chain is built from TRBV10-2 and TRBJ1-5, with no clear D. The germline gives CDR1 WSHSY, CDR2 SAAADI. Trimming shortened V by 6 bases and J by 5 bases, and 14 bases separated the two germline ends. There are 14 residues in the CDR3. CDR3 DNA sequence: TGCGCCAGCAGCCCGGGGTCTTTGGATCAGCCCCAGCATTTT. Encoded protein: CASSPGSLDQPQHF.

The chain combines TRBV5-6 with TRBJ2-5; D gene uncertain. V was clipped by 2 bases and J by 0 bases, with 11 bases between them. This CDR3 has 15 amino acids. Germline V lookup: CDR1 SGHDT, CDR2 YYEEEE. The DNA for the CDR3 is TGTGCCAGCAGCTTCCTAAGTCAGTACCAAGAGACCCAGTACTTC. This sequence encodes CASSFLSQYQETQYF.

This clonotype was recorded many times. This sequence joins TRBV19 and TRBJ2-6; D not certain. The germline V gene encodes CDR1 LNHDA and CDR2 SQIVND (reference sequence). Trimming stripped 10 bases from V and 0 bases from J, with 10 bases between. The CDR3 spans 14 residues. The CDR3 spells CATKEDSGANVLTF. In DNA, the CDR3 is TGTGCCACCAAAGAGGACTCTGGGGCCAACGTCCTGACTTTC.

This chain links TRBV20-1 with TRBJ2-7, with 9 positions matching TRBD1. The J call could be wrong; TRBJ2-1 is a better fit for the DNA end. CDR3 length: 15 residues. Germline V gene lookup returns CDR1 DFQATT and CDR2 SNEGSKA (reference sequence). CDR3 region: CSARWQGTGTNEQFF. The CDR3, as DNA: TGCAGTGCTAGGTGGCAGGGGACAGGGACCAATGAGCAGTTCTTC.

The V call is TRBV29-1, the J call TRBJ2-3, with TRBD1 as a possible D gene (5 bases). CDR1 is SQVTM, CDR2 ANQGSEA, per germline. Between the trimmed V and J ends, which lost 3 bases and 1 base, there was a span of 8 bases. This CDR3 has 13 residues. The CDR3 DNA follows: TGCAGCGTTGATGAACAGGGCACAGATACGCAGTATTTT. This gives the protein CSVDEQGTDTQYF.

For this clonotype: No conserved phenylalanine or tryptophan ends this CDR3, so it is likely a read error. V is TRBV20-1 and J is TRBJ2-7; D might be TRBD2 (6 bases). The CDR3 has 13 amino acids. V was trimmed by 5 bases and J by 3 bases, leaving 14 bases between them. CDR1 and CDR2 (germline): DFQATT, SNEGSKA (reference sequence). CDR3 DNA sequence: TGCAGTGCTGAGGGGACTTATAACTACGAGCAGTACCTC. Amino acid sequence: CSAEGTYNYEQYL.

This clonotype was recorded at least ten times. This chain connects TRBV7-2 to TRBJ1-2, with D maybe TRBD1 (6 bases). The CDR3 sequence is 12 residues long. Trimming took off 4 bases at V and 7 bases at J, with 10 bases between the two ends. Germline values: CDR1 SGHTA, CDR2 FQGNSA. CDR3 amino acids: CASSSGQIGYTF. DNA of the CDR3: TGTGCCAGCAGCTCAGGACAGATTGGCTACACCTTC.

This rearrangement joins TRBV7-9 to TRBJ1-6; TRBD1 matches at 9 bases. CDR3 length: 15 amino acids. Unmatched junction bases numbered 4, after V lost 5 bases and J lost 5 bases. CDR1 and CDR2 from the germline V gene are SEHNR and FQNEAQ (reference sequence). The CDR3, as DNA: TGTGCCAGCAGCGGACAGGGGAGGGATAATTCACCCCTCCACTTT. Amino acids: CASSGQGRDNSPLHF.

This clonotype was counted ten times or more. The chain is built from TRBV7-2 and TRBJ2-7; D may be TRBD1 (6 bases). The V and J ends lost 2 bases and 4 bases respectively, with 9 bases between them. The CDR3 extends over 13 amino acids. Germline-derived CDR1 and CDR2 are SGHTA and FQGNSA. Here the CDR3 DNA reads TGTGCCAGCAGCTTACTGACAGGATACGAGCAGTACTTC. It translates to CASSLLTGYEQYF.

The J gene is TRBJ1-1, the V gene TRBV11-2; D is unresolved. CDR1 and CDR2 (germline): SGHAT, FQNNGV. The length of the CDR3 is 18 residues. Trimming removed 5 bases from V and 6 bases from J, with 28 bases in between. CDR3 in amino acids: CASSETPSSIKYLAEAFF. The CDR3 bases are TGTGCCAGCAGCGAAACCCCCAGTAGTATCAAGTATCTCGCTGAAGCTTTCTTT.

This chain connects TRBV5-1 to TRBJ1-1; 8 positions agree with TRBD1. The CDR3 is made up of 13 amino acids. The V and J ends lost 4 bases and 8 bases, in that order; junction bases with no gene match: 7. Germline CDR1 and CDR2: SGHRS and YFSETQ. DNA for the CDR3: TGCGCCAGCAGCGGCGGACAGGGAGAAGAAGCTTTCTTT. This codes for CASSGGQGEEAFF.

Worth noting for this clonotype: Given a much more abundant clone one base away, this may be a read error. The V and J genes are TRBV19 and TRBJ1-5; D not certain. Germline V CDR1 and CDR2: LNHDA, SQIVND (reference sequence). This CDR3 comprises 13 residues. Trimming removed 3 bases at V and 5 bases at J, with 8 bases between. Written as DNA, the CDR3 is TGTGCCAGTAGTATCTTCATAGATCAGCCCCAGCATTTT. Translating it yields CASSIFIDQPQHF. Variable domain in full (rest from reference TRBV19 and TRBJ1-5): DGGITQSPKYLFRKEGQNVTLSCEQNLNHDAMYWYRQDPGQGLRLIYYSQIVNDFQKGDIAEGYSVSREKKESFPLTVTSAQKNPTAFYLCASSIFIDQPQHFGDGTRLSIL.

This clonotype was found a few times. V usage is TRBV10-1 and J usage is TRBJ2-2, with 7 bases fitting TRBD2. Germline V CDR1 and CDR2: WNHNN, SYGVQD (reference sequence). The CDR3 loop spans 16 amino acids. The trim removed 6 bases at V and 5 bases at J, leaving 12 bases unmatched. In DNA form, the CDR3 reads TGCGCCAGCAGCCTTAATCTAGCGGTCAAAACCGGGGAGCTGTTTTTT. Translating gives CASSLNLAVKTGELFF.

With regard to this clonotype: A single base separates this from a much larger clone, so it may be a read error. The genes are TRBV24-1 and TRBJ1-5; perhaps TRBD1 as D (6 bases). CDR1 is KGHDR, CDR2 SFDVKD, per germline. V was shortened by 4 bases and J by 3 bases, with 15 bases between the two germline ends. This CDR3 is 16 amino acids long. DNA of the CDR3: TGTGCCACCAGTGAACTTGGGAGGGGGGTCAATCAGCCCCAGCATTTT. Encoded protein: CATSELGRGVNQPQHF.

This rearrangement joins TRBV7-9 to TRBJ2-7; 8 nucleotides line up with TRBD1. J gave up 0 bases and V 5 bases, and 9 bases lay outside the gene matches. The CDR3 length is 16 residues. Germline V gives CDR1 SEHNR, CDR2 FQNEAQ (reference sequence). The DNA for the CDR3 is TGTGCCAGCAGCCAGGAGAGGACAGGGAGCTCCTACGAGCAGTACTTC. Its protein product is CASSQERTGSSYEQYF.